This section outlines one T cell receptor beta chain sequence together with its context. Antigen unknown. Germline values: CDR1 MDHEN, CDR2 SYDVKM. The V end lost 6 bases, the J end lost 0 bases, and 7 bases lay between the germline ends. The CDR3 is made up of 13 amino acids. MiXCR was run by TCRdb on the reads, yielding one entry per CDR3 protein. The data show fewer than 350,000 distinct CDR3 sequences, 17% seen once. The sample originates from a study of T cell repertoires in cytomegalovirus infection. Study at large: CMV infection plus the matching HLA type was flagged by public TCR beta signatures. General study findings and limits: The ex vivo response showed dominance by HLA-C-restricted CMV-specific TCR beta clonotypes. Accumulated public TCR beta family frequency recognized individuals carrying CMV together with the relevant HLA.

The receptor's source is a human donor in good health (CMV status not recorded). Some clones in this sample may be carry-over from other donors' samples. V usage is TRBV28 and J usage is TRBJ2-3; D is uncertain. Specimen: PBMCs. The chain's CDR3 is CASSPTSTDTQYF. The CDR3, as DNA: TGTGCCAGCAGCCCCACTAGCACAGATACGCAGTATTTT.